A single sample is the source of the 24 T cell receptor beta chains below, sequenced in a study of blood T cell repertoires in COVID-19. Profiled with immunoSEQ multiplex PCR; TCRdb holds only in-frame clones, not every one. The top ten clones hold around 10% of a sample with about 320,000 clones, under 90% of them seen once. Sequenced input: peripheral blood. The receptors were sampled from a woman aged 25-40 years with COVID-19, enrolled during active disease.

This chain joins TRBV5-5 and TRBJ1-1; no clear D gene. Trimming shortened V by 5 bases and J by 5 bases, and 10 bases separated the two germline ends. The germline V gene encodes CDR1 SGHKS and CDR2 YYEKEE (reference sequence). There are 12 residues in the CDR3. The CDR3 spells CASRAGGTEAFF. The CDR3 DNA reads TGTGCCAGCAGAGCTGGAGGGACTGAAGCTTTCTTT.

The rearrangement links TRBV3-1 (or the pseudogene TRBV3-2) to TRBJ2-1; D is unclear. Trimming pared 0 bases from V and 8 bases from J, leaving 8 bases between. There are 13 residues in the CDR3. Germline CDR1 reads LGHDT; CDR2 reads YNNKEL (reference sequence). The CDR3, as DNA: TGTGCCAGCAGCCAAGAACTCCTAGATGAGCAGTTCTTC. It translates to CASSQELLDEQFF.

As concerns this clone: Because it lacks the conserved phenylalanine or tryptophan at the end, this CDR3 is likely a read error. No DNA is shown, since the ends of the CDR3 on it are uncertain; the CDR3 is the one TCRdb lists. V gene TRBV20-1 combines with J gene TRBJ1-2; the DNA was not compared with TRBD1, the D call given in the table. Looked up from germline, CDR1 is DFQATT and CDR2 is SNEGSKA (reference sequence). The CDR3 spans 8 residues, counting both ends. The CDR3 loop is CSAPDRIQ.

V is TRBV28 and J is TRBJ2-1, with 7 positions matching TRBD1. CDR3 length equals 15 residues. The V gene's germline CDR1 is MDHEN and CDR2 SYDVKM. V was clipped by 5 bases and J by 1 base; unmatched bases: 5. CDR3 sequence reads: CASSPGTASYNEQFF. CDR3 coding DNA: TGTGCCAGCAGTCCCGGGACAGCTTCCTACAATGAGCAGTTCTTC.

V and J are TRBV2 and TRBJ1-5, with D tentatively TRBD1 (6 bases). The CDR3 extends over 14 amino acids. From germline, CDR1 is SNHLY and CDR2 FYNNEI. V shed 3 bases and J shed 6 bases, with 12 bases lying between them. The CDR3 here is CASSDPGAGQPQHF. In nucleotides, the CDR3 is TGTGCCAGCAGTGACCCAGGGGCAGGTCAGCCCCAGCATTTT.

The genes are TRBV27 and TRBJ2-7, with D possibly TRBD1 on 6 matching bases. CDR1 is MNHEY and CDR2 is SMNVEV in the germline V gene (reference sequence). CDR3 size: 12 residues. The V gene lost 6 bases and the J gene lost 1 base, with 7 bases spanning the gap. For the CDR3, the DNA is TGTGCCAGCAGCGACAGGTCCTACGAGCAGTACTTC. This translates into CASSDRSYEQYF.

The chain carries TRBV3-1 (or the pseudogene TRBV3-2) and TRBJ1-2; D unclear. The V end lost 0 bases, the J end lost 4 bases, and 9 bases lay between the germline ends. The CDR3 consists of 14 residues. The germline CDR1 and CDR2 sequences are LGHDT and YNNKEL (reference sequence). The CDR3 here is CASSQDSRGYGYTF. CDR3 sequence (DNA): TGTGCCAGCAGCCAAGATAGTCGAGGCTATGGCTACACCTTC.

The chain is built from TRBV6-2 or TRBV6-3 and TRBJ2-7; 7 bases map to TRBD2. J lost 4 bases, V lost 3 bases, and 9 bases had no gene match. The CDR3 is made up of 15 amino acids. Germline CDR1 and CDR2: MNHEY and SVGEGT. Here the CDR3 DNA reads TGTGCCAGCAGTTATCGCCTAGCGGCATTTTACGAGCAGTACTTC. Translation: CASSYRLAAFYEQYF.

J is TRBJ1-1 and V is TRBV7-9; 7 bases line up with TRBD1. This CDR3 spans 13 amino acids. The V gene's germline CDR1 is SEHNR and CDR2 FQNEAQ (reference sequence). V lost 8 bases and J lost 0; bases outside the gene matches: 3. CDR3 region: CASGQGVNTEAFF. The CDR3 DNA reads TGTGCCAGCGGTCAGGGGGTGAACACTGAAGCTTTCTTT.

The chain employs TRBV4-2 and TRBJ2-1; D might be TRBD2 (6 bases). Trimming cost V 4 bases and J 4 bases, with 14 bases left between them. CDR1 is LGHNA and CDR2 is YNFKEQ in the germline V gene. CDR3 size: 15 residues. CDR3: CASSPTGGAYNEQFF. The CDR3 DNA follows: TGTGCCAGCAGCCCAACCGGCGGGGCTTACAATGAGCAGTTCTTC.

This clone was picked up a small number of times. The rearrangement joins TRBV11-2 to TRBJ1-2; 7 bases are a match to TRBD1. Germline V lookup: CDR1 SGHAT, CDR2 FQNNGV. With V trimmed by 5 bases and J by 6 bases, 6 bases remained unmatched. The CDR3 spans 13 residues. The CDR3 nucleotides are TGTGCCAGCAGCGCCAGGGGGGCCGATGGCTACACCTTC. Protein sequence: CASSARGADGYTF.

In nucleotides, the CDR3 is TGCGCCAGCAGCCAAGAGAGCGAGCCTGGGACAGCCTATGGCTACACCTTC. This sequence encodes CASSQESEPGTAYGYTF. The chain has TRBV4-1 and TRBJ1-2, with 7 bases identical to TRBD1. Germline V gives CDR1 MGHRA, CDR2 YSYEKL. The CDR3 is made up of 17 amino acids. V shed 0 bases, J shed 4 bases, and the junction held 11 bases outside the gene matches.

The V call is TRBV27, the J call TRBJ2-1; 11 bases are shared with TRBD1. This CDR3 contains 15 residues. The ends lost 5 bases at V and 6 bases at J; junction bases unmatched: 6. Germline V CDR1 and CDR2: MNHEY, SMNVEV (reference sequence). CDR3 protein: CASSQTGTGGNEQFF. CDR3 in DNA: TGTGCCAGCAGTCAGACCGGGACAGGGGGCAATGAGCAGTTCTTC.

J is TRBJ1-4 and V is TRBV6-2 or TRBV6-3, with TRBD1 matching 7 bases. This CDR3 spans 14 amino acids. V trimming: 5 bases; J trimming: 6 bases; junction bases outside the gene matches: 6. CDR1 is MNHEY and CDR2 is SVGEGT in the germline V gene. The DNA for the CDR3 is TGTGCCAGCAGTCTACAGGGGCGCGATGAAAAACTGTTTTTT. Encoded protein: CASSLQGRDEKLFF.

In its sample, this clone was seen once. The chain joins TRBV5-4 to TRBJ2-1; 8 nucleotides agree with TRBD2. With V trimmed by 2 bases and J by 3 bases, 7 bases remained unmatched. Germline CDR1 reads SGHNT; CDR2 reads YYREEE (reference sequence). The CDR3 length is 16 residues. The CDR3 protein is CASSFPGSGGYNEQFF. The CDR3 DNA reads as TGTGCCAGCAGCTTCCCCGGCAGCGGGGGCTACAATGAGCAGTTCTTC.

The V call is TRBV7-9, the J call TRBJ2-5; 12 bases fit TRBD1. This CDR3 is built from 16 residues. Germline V lookup: CDR1 SEHNR, CDR2 FQNEAQ (reference sequence). V lost 0 bases to trimming and J lost 13 bases; unmatched junction nucleotides: 12. CDR3 amino acids: CASSLAGSGQGAPRYF. In DNA form, the CDR3 reads TGTGCCAGCAGCTTAGCCGGTTCGGGACAGGGGGCGCCCCGGTACTTC.

The V call is TRBV5-1, the J call TRBJ1-6, with D possibly TRBD1 on 6 matching bases. Trimming took 2 bases from V and 8 from J, leaving 17 bases between them. The CDR3 runs to 16 residues. From germline, CDR1 is SGHRS and CDR2 YFSETQ. Written as DNA, the CDR3 is TGCGCCAGCAGCTTAACAGGGTACAGAGTGGATTCACCCCTCCACTTT. Residues: CASSLTGYRVDSPLHF.

The rearrangement uses TRBV7-9 and TRBJ1-6, with TRBD1 identical over 7 bases. Germline V CDR1 and CDR2: SEHNR, FQNEAQ (reference sequence). CDR3 length: 11 amino acids. J lost 16 bases, V lost 6 bases, and 6 bases had no gene match. The CDR3 nucleotides read TGTGCCAGCAGTCTAGACAGGGCTCTCCACTTT. It yields the protein CASSLDRALHF. Based on the CDR3 plus reference TRBV7-9 and TRBJ1-6, the full variable domain is DTGVSQNPRHKITKRGQNVTFRCDPISEHNRLYWYRQTLGQGPEFLTYFQNEAQLEKSRLLSDRFSAERPKGSFSTLEIQRTEQGDSAMYLCASSLDRALHFGNGTRLTVT.

The genes are TRBV7-6 and TRBJ1-5; D is undetermined. V was pared by 5 bases and J by 5 bases, with 7 bases between. The germline V gene has CDR1 SGHVS and CDR2 FNYEAQ. The CDR3 runs to 12 residues. The CDR3 here is CASSPPDQPQHF. In DNA, the CDR3 is TGTGCCAGCAGCCCCCCGGATCAGCCCCAGCATTTT. The variable domain in full, with the rest retrieved from reference TRBV7-6 and TRBJ1-5, is GAGVSQSPRYKVTKRGQDVALRCDPISGHVSLYWYRQALGQGPEFLTYFNYEAQQDKSGLPNDRFSAERPEGSISTLTIQRTEQRDSAMYRCASSPPDQPQHFGDGTRLSIL.

With respect to this clone: Other DNA sequences in this sample translate to the same CDR3. The CDR3 DNA reads as TGCGCCAGCAGCTTCGACAGGACATACGAGCAGTACTTC. Its translation: CASSFDRTYEQYF. This chain joins TRBV5-1 and TRBJ2-7, with D possibly matching TRBD1 (6 bases). V shed 2 bases and J shed 4 bases, with 10 bases lying between them. The CDR3 totals 13 residues. CDR1 is SGHRS, CDR2 YFSETQ, per germline.

The chain carries TRBV3-1 (or the pseudogene TRBV3-2) and TRBJ1-6; a possible D gene is TRBD1 (6 bases). The CDR3 has 15 amino acids. CDR1 is LGHDT, CDR2 YNNKEL, per germline (reference sequence). Between the trimmed V and J ends, which lost 7 bases and 5 bases, there was a span of 15 bases. Written as DNA, the CDR3 is TGTGCCAGCAATAAGGGGGAAGTTGATAATTCACCCCTCCACTTT. Amino acid sequence: CASNKGEVDNSPLHF.

This clone turned up a few times. The chain links TRBV4-1 to TRBJ1-5; D gene uncertain. Germline V CDR1 and CDR2: MGHRA, YSYEKL. Trimming shortened V by 4 bases and J by 2 bases, and 12 bases separated the two germline ends. The CDR3 is 15 amino acids. CDR3 bases: TGCGCCAGCAGCCGGACGGAGGTCGGCAATCAGCCCCAGCATTTT. This gives the protein CASSRTEVGNQPQHF.

In DNA, the CDR3 is TGTGCCAGCAGTTATACGCAGGGCTTGGAAGCTTTCTTT. Translated, it gives CASSYTQGLEAFF. The chain couples TRBV6-5 to TRBJ1-1; possible D gene TRBD1, 5 bases. The V end was cut by 3 bases, the J end by 8 bases, with 13 bases between. Germline loops: CDR1 MNHEY, CDR2 SVGAGI. CDR3 length: 13 residues.

The genes are TRBV6-5 and TRBJ2-1; possibly TRBD2 for D (5 bases). Germline CDR1 is MNHEY and CDR2 is SVGAGI. This CDR3 has 12 residues. Trimming shortened V by 2 bases and J by 6 bases, and 5 bases separated the two germline ends. CDR3: CASSYGSNEQFF. The CDR3 region has the DNA TGTGCCAGCAGTTACGGGAGCAATGAGCAGTTCTTC.